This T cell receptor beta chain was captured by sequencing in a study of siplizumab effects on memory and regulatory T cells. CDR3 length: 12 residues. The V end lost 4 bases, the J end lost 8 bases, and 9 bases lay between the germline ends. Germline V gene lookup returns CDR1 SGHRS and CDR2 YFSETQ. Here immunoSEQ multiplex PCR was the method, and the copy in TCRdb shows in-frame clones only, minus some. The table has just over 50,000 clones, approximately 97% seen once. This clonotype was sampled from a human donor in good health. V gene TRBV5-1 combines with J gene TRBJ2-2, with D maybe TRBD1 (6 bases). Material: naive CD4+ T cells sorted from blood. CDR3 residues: CASSPGTGELFF. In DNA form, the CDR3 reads TGCGCCAGCAGCCCCGGGACAGGGGAGCTGTTTTTT.